A single sample gave rise to the 10 T cell receptor beta chains below, sequenced in a study of Tregs in tolerant kidney transplant recipients. Recipients received nonmyeloablative bone marrow transplants from related graft donors, with transient mixed chimerism. Only in-frame clones appear in the TCRdb table, and some are missing; sequencing was by immunoSEQ multiplex PCR. The table lists some 21,000 clones, 81% of them singletons. The sample in question was CD8+ T cells from blood (PBMCs), obtained 6 months after the transplant. Receptors originate from a human patient who received a combined kidney and bone marrow transplant. Some of the T cells may derive from the graft donor.

The rearrangement links TRBV9 to TRBJ1-3, with D maybe TRBD1 (5 bases). The CDR3 loop spans 13 amino acids. Germline CDR1 is SGDLS and CDR2 is YYNGEE. The V gene lost 3 bases and the J gene lost 6 bases, with 10 bases spanning the gap. This chain's CDR3 is CASSAGGVNTIYF. The DNA of the CDR3 is TGTGCCAGCAGCGCCGGGGGGGTAAACACCATATATTTT.

The rearrangement links TRBV5-1 to TRBJ2-7, with 7 positions matching TRBD2. V lost 2 bases to trimming and J lost 0 bases; unmatched junction nucleotides: 5. The CDR3 covers 15 residues. The V gene's germline CDR1 is SGHRS and CDR2 YFSETQ. This CDR3 reads CASSLTSASSYEQYF. As DNA, the CDR3 is TGCGCCAGCAGCTTAACTAGCGCTAGCTCCTACGAGCAGTACTTC.

The rearrangement joins TRBV7-9 to TRBJ1-1, with D possibly TRBD1 on 6 matching bases. CDR1 and CDR2 from the germline V gene are SEHNR and FQNEAQ (reference sequence). The ends were cut back, 7 bases at V and 11 bases at J, with 23 bases in the middle. This CDR3 is built from 14 residues. CDR3: CASTPGTSSSTAFF. DNA of the CDR3: TGTGCCAGCACCCCCGGGACATCAAGTTCTACTGCTTTCTTT.

In regard to this clone: The sample carries other DNA sequences with the same CDR3. V and J are TRBV27 and TRBJ2-7, with 11 bases lining up with TRBD2. Germline V lookup: CDR1 MNHEY, CDR2 SMNVEV (reference sequence). The junction had 7 bases not matched to a gene; V was cut back by 4 bases and J by 5 bases. This CDR3 contains 15 residues. The CDR3 coding sequence is TGTGCCAGCAGTTCGGGACTAGCGGCTAGGAACGAGCAGTACTTC. Its translation: CASSSGLAARNEQYF.

The chain combines TRBV4-3 with TRBJ2-6; TRBD2 is a possible D gene (6 bases). The assigned J gene may be wrong: the sequence end matches TRBJ2-4 better. The CDR3 spans 13 residues. In germline, CDR1 is LGHNA, CDR2 YSLEER. The chain's CDR3 is CASSPTAGDIQYF. The DNA of the CDR3 is TGCGCCAGCAGCCCCACAGCGGGCGACATTCAGTACTTC.

The chain recombines TRBV4-2 with TRBJ1-1, with TRBD1 identical over 9 bases. V dropped 3 bases and J dropped 6; count of bases not matched to a gene: 11. The CDR3 is made up of 16 amino acids. Germline CDR1 LGHNA, CDR2 YNFKEQ. The CDR3 DNA reads TGTGCCAGCAGCCACTGGAGGGGACAGGGAAGGGCTGAAGCTTTCTTT. This translates into CASSHWRGQGRAEAFF.

In DNA, the CDR3 is TGTGCCAGCAGTCCCTACGGACAGGGCTACGAGCAGTACTTC. Translating it yields CASSPYGQGYEQYF. The chain joins TRBV6-6 to TRBJ2-7; 8 bases match TRBD1. Germline V gene lookup returns CDR1 MNHNY and CDR2 SVGAGI (reference sequence). The V gene end was trimmed by 5 bases and the J gene end by 3 bases; junction bases not matched to a gene: 6. The CDR3 loop spans 14 amino acids.

The gene calls are TRBV7-3 and TRBJ2-1; 14 bases agree with TRBD2. The germline gives CDR1 SGHTA, CDR2 FQGTGA. This CDR3 region has 17 residues. Losses at the gene ends were 4 bases for V and 7 bases for J; bases not matched to a gene: 9. CDR3 DNA: TGTGCCAGCAGCTCGGGACTAGCGGGAGAGGTGGGAAATGAGCAGTTCTTC. Translated, it gives CASSSGLAGEVGNEQFF.

This clone is labeled medium-sized. The chain couples TRBV4-1 to TRBJ2-1, with D perhaps matching TRBD2 (5 bases). Trimming left V 4 bases short and J 0 bases short, with 16 bases between. Looked up from germline, CDR1 is MGHRA and CDR2 is YSYEKL. CDR3 length: 17 amino acids. CDR3 bases: TGCGCCAGCAGCCCACTAGGGTCCGGAAGCTCCTACAATGAGCAGTTCTTC. Protein product: CASSPLGSGSSYNEQFF.

This chain links TRBV4-1 with TRBJ2-5, with 8 bases lining up with TRBD2. The J call may be faulty, since TRBJ2-7 better matches the DNA end. CDR1 and CDR2 (germline): MGHRA, YSYEKL. CDR3 length: 16 residues. CDR3 nucleotide sequence: TGCGCCAGCAGCCAAACTTCGGGACTAGTAGCGTACGAGCAGTACTTC. Translation: CASSQTSGLVAYEQYF.